The entry that follows covers one TCR beta chain sequence. Its target is unknown. Investigators profiled TCR beta VDJ and CDR3 from genomic DNA template. Via MiXCR, TCRdb re-called the reads, giving one row per CDR3 protein. The table includes a few hundred thousand distinct CDR3 sequences, over 25% detected once. The source of the sample is a study of CD8+CD57+ T cells in acquired aplastic anemia. Study-level information: DNA recovered from sorted CD4+ and CD8+ cells had a mean of approximately 3.5 ug. Whole-study results and caveats: Comparison of patients with controls identified about 27 shared CD8+ CDR3 sequences. Controls did not differ significantly from patients in CD8+ Simpson's diversity.

V gave up 4 bases and J gave up 4 bases; unmatched junction bases: 4. The germline gives CDR1 SQVTM, CDR2 ANQGSEA. There are 14 residues in the CDR3. Those patients picked for sequencing had displayed CD8+CD57+ cell expansion on flow cytometry. The receptor's source is a human donor with aplastic anemia. J is TRBJ2-7 and V is TRBV29-1, with 13 bases aligning to TRBD2. The sequenced sample was sorted CD4+, CD8+, or CD8+CD57+ T cells (not recorded which) from PBMCs. CDR3 residues: CSVARTSGGYEQYF. The DNA for the CDR3 is TGCAGCGTTGCCCGGACTAGCGGGGGTTACGAGCAGTACTTC.